One and the same sample provided the 8 T cell receptor beta chains below, sequenced in a study of blood T cell repertoires in COVID-19. TCRdb's table, derived via immunoSEQ multiplex PCR, lists solely in-frame clones and lacks some. The sample lists under 350,000 clones; more than 85% were seen once. The source material was peripheral blood. These receptors were obtained from a man between 70 and 80 years old with acute or convalescent COVID-19.

This chain joins TRBV2 and TRBJ2-2, with 8 bases identical to TRBD1. J was trimmed by 2 bases and V by 7 bases; bases with no gene match: 9. This CDR3 comprises 16 residues. Germline V gene sequence: CDR1 SNHLY, CDR2 FYNNEI. The DNA for the CDR3 is TGTGCCAGCAACAGGGGGTTTGGGGGAAACACCGGGGAGCTGTTTTTT. It is translated as CASNRGFGGNTGELFF. The variable domain in full, with the rest retrieved from reference TRBV2 and TRBJ2-2, is EPEVTQTPSHQVTQMGQEVILRCVPISNHLYFYWYRQILGQKVEFLVSFYNNEISEKSEIFDDQFSVERPDGSNFTLKIRSTKLEDSAMYFCASNRGFGGNTGELFFGEGSRLTVL.

The chain joins TRBV6-2 or TRBV6-3 to TRBJ2-3; weak D call: TRBD2 (5 bases). V shed 0 bases and J shed 1 base, with 17 bases lying between them. The CDR3 is 18 residues long. Germline CDR1 MNHEY, CDR2 SVGEGT. The CDR3 coding sequence is TGTGCCAGCAGTTACTCATCCTACTTAGCGTGGCGCACAGATACGCAGTATTTT. This sequence encodes CASSYSSYLAWRTDTQYF.

The chain has TRBV19 and TRBJ2-2, with D possibly being TRBD1 (6 bases). CDR1 is LNHDA and CDR2 is SQIVND in the germline V gene (reference sequence). The CDR3 contains 15 residues. With 6 bases removed from V and 1 base from J, the gap between germline ends came to 12 bases. The CDR3 DNA reads as TGTGCCAGTAGGACCGGGACACTGAACACCGGGGAGCTGTTTTTT. Residues: CASRTGTLNTGELFF.

The chain links TRBV7-8 to TRBJ1-2; no clear D gene. The CDR3 is 16 residues long. Trimming took off 4 bases at V and 6 bases at J, with 21 bases between the two ends. CDR1 and CDR2 (germline): SGHVS, FQNEAQ. The DNA of the CDR3 is TGTGCCAGCAGCTCAGGAGGGTGGCAGTCATACGATGGCTACACCTTC. This gives the protein CASSSGGWQSYDGYTF.

The rearrangement links TRBV6-5 to TRBJ1-6, with TRBD1 identical over 8 bases. Germline V gene sequence: CDR1 MNHEY, CDR2 SVGAGI. The CDR3 is 15 residues long. Trimming took 2 bases from V and 8 from J; bases not matched to a gene: 5. Written as DNA, the CDR3 is TGTGCCAGCAGTTACGGACAGGGTTTCGATTCACCCCTCCACTTT. Translating gives CASSYGQGFDSPLHF.

V and J are TRBV6-2 or TRBV6-3 and TRBJ1-2; D remains ambiguous. Germline lookup yields CDR1 MNHEY and CDR2 SVGEGT. The CDR3 covers 12 residues. V lost 2 bases and J 8 bases, leaving 9 bases between the germline ends. In DNA form, the CDR3 reads TGTGCCAGCAGTTACAACGGGGTCGGCTACACCTTC. Protein: CASSYNGVGYTF.

This CDR3 reads CASSVVGQGRWEASYNEQFF. CDR3 DNA sequence: TGTGCCAGCAGCGTAGTAGGACAGGGGCGCTGGGAGGCCTCCTACAATGAGCAGTTCTTC. This sequence joins TRBV9 and TRBJ2-1, with 9 nucleotides matching TRBD1. Germline V CDR1 and CDR2: SGDLS, YYNGEE. The ends lost 0 bases at V and 0 bases at J; junction bases unmatched: 13. This CDR3 has 20 amino acids.

This chain joins TRBV24-1 and TRBJ2-5; 8 bases line up with TRBD2. V trimming: 6 bases; J trimming: 5 bases; junction bases outside the gene matches: 7. Germline assignment: CDR1 KGHDR and CDR2 SFDVKD. The CDR3 extends over 14 amino acids. CDR3 in DNA: TGTGCCACCAGTAAGCGGGAGTGGGGGGAGACCCAGTACTTC. Its protein product is CATSKREWGETQYF.